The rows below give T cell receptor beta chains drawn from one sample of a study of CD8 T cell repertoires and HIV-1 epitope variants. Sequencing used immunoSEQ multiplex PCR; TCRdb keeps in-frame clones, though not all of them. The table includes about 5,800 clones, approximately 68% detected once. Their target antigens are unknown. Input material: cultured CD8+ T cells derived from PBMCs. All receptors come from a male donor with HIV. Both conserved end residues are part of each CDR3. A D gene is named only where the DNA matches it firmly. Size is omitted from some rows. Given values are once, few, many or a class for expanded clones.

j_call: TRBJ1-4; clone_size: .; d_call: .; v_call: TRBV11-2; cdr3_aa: CASSLGRGGEKLFF; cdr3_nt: TGTGCCAGCAGCTTAGGGCGGGGAGGGGAAAAACTGTTTTTT
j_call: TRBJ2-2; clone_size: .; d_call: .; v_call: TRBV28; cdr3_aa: CASSFSGILMAGELFF; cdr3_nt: TGTGCCAGCAGTTTTTCCGGGATACTTATGGCCGGGGAGCTGTTTTTT
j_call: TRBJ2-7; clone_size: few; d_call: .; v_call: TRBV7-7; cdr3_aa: CASSLALGPYEQYF; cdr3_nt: TGTGCTAGCAGCTTAGCGCTGGGGCCCTACGAGCAGTACTTC
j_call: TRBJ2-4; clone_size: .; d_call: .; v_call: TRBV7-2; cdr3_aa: CASSLTVAKNIQYF; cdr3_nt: TGTGCCAGCAGCTTAACAGTAGCCAAAAACATTCAGTACTTC
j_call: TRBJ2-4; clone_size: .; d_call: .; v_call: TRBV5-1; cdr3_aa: CASSNRDSRSGGIQYF; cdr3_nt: TGCGCCAGCAGCAACCGGGATTCGAGATCTGGAGGCATTCAGTACTTC
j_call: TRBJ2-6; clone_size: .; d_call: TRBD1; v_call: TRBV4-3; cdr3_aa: CASSQTGGSGANVLTF; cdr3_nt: TGCGCCAGCAGCCAGACAGGGGGCTCTGGGGCCAACGTCCTGACTTTC
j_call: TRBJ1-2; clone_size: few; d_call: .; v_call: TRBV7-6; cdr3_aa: CASSEGVGDGYTF; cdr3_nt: TGTGCCAGCAGCGAAGGGGTTGGGGATGGCTACACCTTC
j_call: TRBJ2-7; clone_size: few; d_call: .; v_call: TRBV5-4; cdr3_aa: CASSLSDESYEQYF; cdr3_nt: TGTGCCAGCAGCTTATCGGACGAATCCTACGAGCAGTACTTC
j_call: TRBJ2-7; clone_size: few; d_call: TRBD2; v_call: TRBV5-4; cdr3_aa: CASSREGGGAGGEQYF; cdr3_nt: TGTGCCAGCAGCCGGGAGGGGGGAGGCGCCGGAGGGGAGCAGTACTTC
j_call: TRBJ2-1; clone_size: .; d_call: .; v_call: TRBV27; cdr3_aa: CASSWLLGNEQFF; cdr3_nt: TGTGCCAGCAGTTGGCTACTAGGCAATGAGCAGTTCTTC
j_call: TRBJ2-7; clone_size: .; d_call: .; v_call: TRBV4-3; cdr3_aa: CASSQDSPGEQYF; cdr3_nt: TGCGCCAGCAGCCAAGATTCCCCAGGCGAGCAGTACTTC
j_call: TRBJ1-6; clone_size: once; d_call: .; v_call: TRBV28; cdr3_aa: CASSFRRELDNSPLHF; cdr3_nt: TGTGCCAGCAGTTTTCGGCGGGAACTCGATAATTCACCCCTCCACTTT
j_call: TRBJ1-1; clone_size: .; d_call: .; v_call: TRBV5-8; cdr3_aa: CASEPGIGTTEAFF; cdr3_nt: TGTGCCAGCGAACCGGGAATTGGGACGACTGAAGCTTTCTTT
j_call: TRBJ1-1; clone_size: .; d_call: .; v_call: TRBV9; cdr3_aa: CASSVEGGDTEAFF; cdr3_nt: TGTGCCAGCAGCGTCGAGGGCGGGGACACTGAAGCTTTCTTT
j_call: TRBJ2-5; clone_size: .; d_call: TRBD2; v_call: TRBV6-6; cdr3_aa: CASSYLAGGDKRTQYF; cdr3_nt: TGTGCCAGCAGTTATCTAGCGGGGGGGGACAAAAGGACCCAGTACTTC
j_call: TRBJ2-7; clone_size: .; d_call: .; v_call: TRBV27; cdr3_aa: CATPPAGEQYF; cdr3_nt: TGTGCCACGCCTCCGGCGGGCGAGCAGTACTTC
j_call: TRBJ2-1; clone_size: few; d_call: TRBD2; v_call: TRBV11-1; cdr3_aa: CASSFGTSGSNEQFF; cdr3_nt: TGTGCCAGCAGCTTTGGGACTAGCGGGAGTAATGAGCAGTTCTTC
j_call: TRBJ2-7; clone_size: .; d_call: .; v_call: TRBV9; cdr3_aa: CASSVGTGLYEQYF; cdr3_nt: TGTGCCAGCAGCGTAGGAACAGGGCTCTACGAGCAGTACTTC
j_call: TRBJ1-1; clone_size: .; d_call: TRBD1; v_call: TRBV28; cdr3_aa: CASSFSGGAFF; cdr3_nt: TGTGCCAGCAGCTTTTCAGGGGGGGCTTTCTTT
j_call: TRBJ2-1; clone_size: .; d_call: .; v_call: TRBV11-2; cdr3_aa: CASSSRLEFDEQFF; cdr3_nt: TGTGCCAGCAGCTCCAGACTAGAGTTCGATGAGCAGTTCTTC
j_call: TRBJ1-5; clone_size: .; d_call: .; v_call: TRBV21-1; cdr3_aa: CASSGKTQGINSNQPQHF; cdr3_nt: TGTGCCAGCAGCGGTAAGACGCAGGGGATTAATAGCAATCAGCCCCAGCATTTT
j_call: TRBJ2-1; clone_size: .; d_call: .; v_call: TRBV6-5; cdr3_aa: CASSFSGDEQFF; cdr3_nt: TGTGCCAGCAGTTTTAGCGGCGATGAGCAGTTCTTC
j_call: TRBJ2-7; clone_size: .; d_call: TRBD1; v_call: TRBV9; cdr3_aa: CASSVDRGQREQYF; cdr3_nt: TGTGCCAGCAGCGTAGACAGGGGGCAGCGAGAGCAGTACTTC
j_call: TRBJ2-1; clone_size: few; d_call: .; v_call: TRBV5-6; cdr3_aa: CASSLAGESSYNEQFF; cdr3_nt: TGTGCCAGCAGCTTGGCTGGCGAAAGCTCCTACAATGAGCAGTTCTTC
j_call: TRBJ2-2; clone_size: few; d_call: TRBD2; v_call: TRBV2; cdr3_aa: CASSAAGEEPGELFF; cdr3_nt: TGTGCCAGCAGTGCCGCGGGAGAGGAGCCCGGGGAGCTGTTTTTT
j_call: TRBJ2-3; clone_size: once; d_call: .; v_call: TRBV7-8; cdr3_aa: CASSGASTDTQYF; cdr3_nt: TGTGCCAGCAGCGGCGCTAGCACAGATACGCAGTATTTT
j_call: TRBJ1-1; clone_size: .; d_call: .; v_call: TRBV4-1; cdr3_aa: CASSQDNSFLPEAFF; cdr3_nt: TGCGCCAGCAGCCAAGATAACAGTTTCCTCCCTGAAGCTTTCTTT
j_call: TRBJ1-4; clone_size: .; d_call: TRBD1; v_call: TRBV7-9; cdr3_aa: CASRGTGDNEKLFF; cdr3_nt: TGTGCCAGCAGGGGGACAGGGGATAATGAAAAACTGTTTTTT
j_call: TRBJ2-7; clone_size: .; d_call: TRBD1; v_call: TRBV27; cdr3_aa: CASSGDRGYEQYF; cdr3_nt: TGTGCCAGCAGTGGGGACAGGGGATACGAGCAGTACTTC
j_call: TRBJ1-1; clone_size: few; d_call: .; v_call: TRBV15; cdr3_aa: CATSRDRGWWTEAFF; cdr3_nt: TGTGCCACCAGCAGAGACCGAGGGTGGTGGACTGAAGCTTTCTTT
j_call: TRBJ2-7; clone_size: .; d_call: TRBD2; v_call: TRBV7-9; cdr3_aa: CASSDLADPYEQYF; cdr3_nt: TGTGCCAGCAGTGATCTAGCGGATCCCTACGAGCAGTACTTC
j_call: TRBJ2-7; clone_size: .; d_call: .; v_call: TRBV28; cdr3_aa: CASRGSPYEQYF; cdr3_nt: TGTGCCAGCAGAGGGAGTCCCTACGAGCAGTACTTC
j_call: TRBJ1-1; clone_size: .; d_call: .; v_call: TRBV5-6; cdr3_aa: CASSLGTAYTEAFF; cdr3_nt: TGTGCCAGCAGCTTGGGGACAGCATACACTGAAGCTTTCTTT
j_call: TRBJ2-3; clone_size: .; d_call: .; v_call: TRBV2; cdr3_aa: CASSRWDSTDTQYF; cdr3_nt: TGTGCCAGCAGTAGATGGGACAGCACAGATACGCAGTATTTT
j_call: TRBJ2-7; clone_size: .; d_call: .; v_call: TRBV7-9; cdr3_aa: CASSSRSDRHSYEQYF; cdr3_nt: TGTGCCAGCAGCTCCCGGTCGGACAGACACTCCTACGAGCAGTACTTC